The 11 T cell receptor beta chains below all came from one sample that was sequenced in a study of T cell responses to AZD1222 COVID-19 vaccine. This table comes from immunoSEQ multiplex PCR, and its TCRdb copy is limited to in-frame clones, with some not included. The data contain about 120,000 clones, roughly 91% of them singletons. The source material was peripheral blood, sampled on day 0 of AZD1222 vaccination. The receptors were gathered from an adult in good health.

The CDR3: CASSPDSSNQPQHF. The CDR3 DNA follows: TGTGCCAGCAGCCCGGACAGTAGCAATCAGCCCCAGCATTTT. The chain couples TRBV2 to TRBJ1-5; tentatively, D is TRBD1 (6 bases). With 6 bases removed from V and 0 bases from J, the gap between germline ends came to 9 bases. The germline gives CDR1 SNHLY, CDR2 FYNNEI. This CDR3 spans 14 amino acids.

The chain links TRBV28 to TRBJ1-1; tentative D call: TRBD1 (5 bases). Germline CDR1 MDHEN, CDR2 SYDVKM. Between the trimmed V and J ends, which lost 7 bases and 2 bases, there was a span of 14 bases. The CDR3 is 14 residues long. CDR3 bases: TGTGCCAGCACCGCCGGGGGGACTAACACTGAAGCTTTCTTT. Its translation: CASTAGGTNTEAFF.

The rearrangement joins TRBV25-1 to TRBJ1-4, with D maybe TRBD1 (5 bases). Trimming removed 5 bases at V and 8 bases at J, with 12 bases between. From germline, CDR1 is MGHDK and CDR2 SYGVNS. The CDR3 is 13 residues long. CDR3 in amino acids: CASSNQGWEKLFF. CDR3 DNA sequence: TGTGCCAGCAGTAACCAGGGTTGGGAAAAACTGTTTTTT.

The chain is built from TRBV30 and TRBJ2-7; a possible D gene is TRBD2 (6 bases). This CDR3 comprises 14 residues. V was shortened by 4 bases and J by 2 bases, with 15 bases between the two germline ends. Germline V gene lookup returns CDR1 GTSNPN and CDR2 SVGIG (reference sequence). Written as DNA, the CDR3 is TGTGCCTGGAATACACTAGCTCAGACCTACGAGCAGTACTTC. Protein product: CAWNTLAQTYEQYF.

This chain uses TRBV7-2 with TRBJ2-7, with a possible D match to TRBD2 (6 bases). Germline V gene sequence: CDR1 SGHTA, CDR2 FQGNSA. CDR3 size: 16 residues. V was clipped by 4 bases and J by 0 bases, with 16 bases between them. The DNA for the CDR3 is TGTGCCAGCAGCTCCGCCCGGGACGGGGGCTCCTACGAGCAGTACTTC. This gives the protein CASSSARDGGSYEQYF.

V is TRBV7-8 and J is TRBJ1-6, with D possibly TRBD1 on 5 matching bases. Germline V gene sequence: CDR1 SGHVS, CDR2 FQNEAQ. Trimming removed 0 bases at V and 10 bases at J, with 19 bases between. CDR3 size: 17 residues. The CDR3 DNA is TGTGCCAGCAGCTTAGCGGCAGGGACGGGGTACGGGTCACCCCTCCACTTT. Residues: CASSLAAGTGYGSPLHF.

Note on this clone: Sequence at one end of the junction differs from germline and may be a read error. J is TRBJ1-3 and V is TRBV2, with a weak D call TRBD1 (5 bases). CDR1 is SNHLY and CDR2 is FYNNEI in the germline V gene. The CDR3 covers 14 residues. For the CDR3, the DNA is TGTGCCAGCAGTGAAGCGAGGCAGGGAACCACCATATATTTT. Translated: CASSEARQGTTIYF.

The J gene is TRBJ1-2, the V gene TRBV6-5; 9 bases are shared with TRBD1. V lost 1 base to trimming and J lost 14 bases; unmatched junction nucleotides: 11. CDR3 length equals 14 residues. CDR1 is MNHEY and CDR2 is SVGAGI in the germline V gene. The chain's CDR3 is CASSYFPRDRARTF. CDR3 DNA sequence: TGTGCCAGCAGTTACTTCCCAAGGGACAGGGCGAGAACCTTC.

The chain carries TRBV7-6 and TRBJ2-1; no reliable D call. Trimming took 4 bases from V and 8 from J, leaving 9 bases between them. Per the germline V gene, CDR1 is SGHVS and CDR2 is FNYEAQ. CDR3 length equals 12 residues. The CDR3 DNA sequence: TGTGCCAGCAGCTCATTCCTTGATGAGCAGTTCTTC. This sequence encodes CASSSFLDEQFF. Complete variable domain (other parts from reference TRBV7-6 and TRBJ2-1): GAGVSQSPRYKVTKRGQDVALRCDPISGHVSLYWYRQALGQGPEFLTYFNYEAQQDKSGLPNDRFSAERPEGSISTLTIQRTEQRDSAMYRCASSSFLDEQFFGPGTRLTVL.

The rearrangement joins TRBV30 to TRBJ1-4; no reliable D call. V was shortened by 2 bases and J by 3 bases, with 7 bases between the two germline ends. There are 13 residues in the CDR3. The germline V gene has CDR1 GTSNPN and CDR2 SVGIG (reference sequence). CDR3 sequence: CAWSRSANEKLFF. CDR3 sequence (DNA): TGTGCCTGGAGTCGGTCTGCTAATGAAAAACTGTTTTTT.

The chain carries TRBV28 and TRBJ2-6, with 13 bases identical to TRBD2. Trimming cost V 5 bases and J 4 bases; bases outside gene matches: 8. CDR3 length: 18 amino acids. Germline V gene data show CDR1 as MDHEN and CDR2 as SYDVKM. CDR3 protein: CASSPTSGGAVGANVLTF. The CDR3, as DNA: TGTGCCAGCAGTCCTACTAGCGGGGGGGCAGTAGGGGCCAACGTCCTGACTTTC.